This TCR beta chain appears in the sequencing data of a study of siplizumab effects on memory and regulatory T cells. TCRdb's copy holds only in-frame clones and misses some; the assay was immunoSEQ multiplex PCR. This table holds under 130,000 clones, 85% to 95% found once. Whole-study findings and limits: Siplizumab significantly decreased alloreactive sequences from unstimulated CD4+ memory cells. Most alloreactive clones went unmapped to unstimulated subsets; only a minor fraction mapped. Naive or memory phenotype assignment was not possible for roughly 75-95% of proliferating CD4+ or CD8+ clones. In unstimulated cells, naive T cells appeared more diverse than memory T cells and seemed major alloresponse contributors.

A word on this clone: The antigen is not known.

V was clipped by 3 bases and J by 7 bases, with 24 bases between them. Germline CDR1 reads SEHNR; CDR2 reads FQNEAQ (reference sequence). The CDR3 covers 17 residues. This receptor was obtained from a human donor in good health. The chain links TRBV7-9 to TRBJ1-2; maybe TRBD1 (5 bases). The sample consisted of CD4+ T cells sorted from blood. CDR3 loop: CASSFLKGLGSGGGYTF. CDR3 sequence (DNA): TGTGCCAGCAGCTTTTTAAAAGGATTGGGGTCTGGGGGTGGCTACACCTTC.